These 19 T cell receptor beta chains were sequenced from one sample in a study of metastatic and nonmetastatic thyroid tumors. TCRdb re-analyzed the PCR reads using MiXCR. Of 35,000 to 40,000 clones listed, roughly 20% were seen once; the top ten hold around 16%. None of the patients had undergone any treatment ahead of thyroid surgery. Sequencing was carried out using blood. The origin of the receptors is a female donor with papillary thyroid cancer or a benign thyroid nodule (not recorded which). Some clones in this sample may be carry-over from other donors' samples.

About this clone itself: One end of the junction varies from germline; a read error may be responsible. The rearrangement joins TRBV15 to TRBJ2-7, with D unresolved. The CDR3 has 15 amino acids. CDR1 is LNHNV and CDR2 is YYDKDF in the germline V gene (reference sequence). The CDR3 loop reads CSTSRDQALGYEQYF. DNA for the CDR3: TGTTCCACCAGCAGAGATCAGGCTTTGGGGTACGAGCAGTACTTC. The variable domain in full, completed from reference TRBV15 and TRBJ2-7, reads DAMVIQNPRYQVTQFGKPVTLSCSQTLNHNVMYWYQQKSSQAPKLLFHYYDKDFNNEADTPDNFQSRRPNTSFCFLDIRSPGLGDTAMYLCSTSRDQALGYEQYFGPGTRLTVT.

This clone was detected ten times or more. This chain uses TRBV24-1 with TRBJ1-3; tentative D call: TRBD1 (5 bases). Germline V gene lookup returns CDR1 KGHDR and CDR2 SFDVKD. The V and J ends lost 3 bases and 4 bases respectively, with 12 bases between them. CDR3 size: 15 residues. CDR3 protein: CATSDARDYGNTIYF. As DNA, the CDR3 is TGTGCCACCAGTGATGCCAGGGATTACGGAAACACCATATATTTT.

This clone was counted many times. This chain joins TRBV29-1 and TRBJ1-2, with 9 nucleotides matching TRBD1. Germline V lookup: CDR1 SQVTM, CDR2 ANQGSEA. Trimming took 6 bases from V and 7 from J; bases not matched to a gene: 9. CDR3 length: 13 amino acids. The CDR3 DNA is TGCAGCGTGGCGAGGACAGGGGAGGGTGGCTACACCTTC. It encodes CSVARTGEGGYTF.

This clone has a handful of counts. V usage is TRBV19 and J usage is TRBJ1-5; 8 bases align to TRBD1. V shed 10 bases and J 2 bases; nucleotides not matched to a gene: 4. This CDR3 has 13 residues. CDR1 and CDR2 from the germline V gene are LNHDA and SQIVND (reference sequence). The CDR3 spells CATSDRGNQPQHF. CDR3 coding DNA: TGTGCCACCTCGGACAGGGGCAATCAGCCCCAGCATTTT.

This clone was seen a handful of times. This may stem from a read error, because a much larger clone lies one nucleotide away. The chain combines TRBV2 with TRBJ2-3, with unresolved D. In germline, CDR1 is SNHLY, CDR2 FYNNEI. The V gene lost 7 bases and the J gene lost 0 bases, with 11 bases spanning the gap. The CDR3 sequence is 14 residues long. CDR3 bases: TGTGCCAGCATAGGCACAGCTAGCACAGATACGCAGTATTTT. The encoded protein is CASIGTASTDTQYF.

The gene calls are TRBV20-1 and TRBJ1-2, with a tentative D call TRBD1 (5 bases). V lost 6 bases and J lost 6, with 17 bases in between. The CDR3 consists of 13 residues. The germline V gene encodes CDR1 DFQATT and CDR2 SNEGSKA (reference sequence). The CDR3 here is CSALLQVGDGYTF. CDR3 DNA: TGCAGTGCCTTATTACAGGTCGGTGATGGCTACACCTTC.

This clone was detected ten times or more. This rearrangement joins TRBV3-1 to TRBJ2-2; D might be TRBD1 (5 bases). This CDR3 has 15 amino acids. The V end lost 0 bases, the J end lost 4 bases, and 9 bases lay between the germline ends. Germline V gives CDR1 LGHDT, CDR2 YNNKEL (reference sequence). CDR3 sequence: CASSQDRVGTGELFF. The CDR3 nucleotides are TGTGCCAGCAGCCAAGACAGGGTAGGCACCGGGGAGCTGTTTTTT.

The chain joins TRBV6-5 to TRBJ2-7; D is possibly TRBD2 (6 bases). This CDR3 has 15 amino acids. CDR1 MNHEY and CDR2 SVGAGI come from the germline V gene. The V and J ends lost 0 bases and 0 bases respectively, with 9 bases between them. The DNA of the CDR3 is TGTGCCAGCAGTTACTCTAGTAGCGGCTCCTACGAGCAGTACTTC. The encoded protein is CASSYSSSGSYEQYF.

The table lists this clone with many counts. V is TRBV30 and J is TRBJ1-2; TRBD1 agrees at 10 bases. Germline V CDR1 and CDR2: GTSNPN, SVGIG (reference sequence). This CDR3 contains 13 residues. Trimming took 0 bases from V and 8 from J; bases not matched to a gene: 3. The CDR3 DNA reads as TGTGCCTGGAGTGTTGGGACAGGGGAGGGCTACACCTTC. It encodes CAWSVGTGEGYTF. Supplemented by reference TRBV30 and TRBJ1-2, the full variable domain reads SQTIHQWPATLVQPVGSPLSLECTVEGTSNPNLYWYRQAAGRGLQLLFYSVGIGQISSEVPQNLSASRPQDRQFILSSKKLLLSDSGFYLCAWSVGTGEGYTFGSGTRLTVV.

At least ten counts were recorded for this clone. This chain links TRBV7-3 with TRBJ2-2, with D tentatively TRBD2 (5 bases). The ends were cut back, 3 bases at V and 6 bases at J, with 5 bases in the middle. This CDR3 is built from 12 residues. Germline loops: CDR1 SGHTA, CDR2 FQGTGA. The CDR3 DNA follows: TGTGCCAGCAGCTTCGGGGCCGGGGAGCTGTTTTTT. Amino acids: CASSFGAGELFF. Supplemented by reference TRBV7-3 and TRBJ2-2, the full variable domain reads GAGVSQTPSNKVTEKGKYVELRCDPISGHTALYWYRQSLGQGPEFLIYFQGTGAADDSGLPNDRFFAVRPEGSVSTLKIQRTERGDSAVYLCASSFGAGELFFGEGSRLTVL.

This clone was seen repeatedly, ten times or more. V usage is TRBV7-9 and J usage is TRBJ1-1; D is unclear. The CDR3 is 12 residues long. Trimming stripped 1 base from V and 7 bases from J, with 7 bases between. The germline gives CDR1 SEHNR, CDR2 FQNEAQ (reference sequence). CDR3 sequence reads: CASSLESSEAFF. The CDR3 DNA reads TGTGCCAGCAGCTTAGAGTCGAGTGAAGCTTTCTTT. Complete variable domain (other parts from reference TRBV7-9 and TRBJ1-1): DTGVSQNPRHKITKRGQNVTFRCDPISEHNRLYWYRQTLGQGPEFLTYFQNEAQLEKSRLLSDRFSAERPKGSFSTLEIQRTEQGDSAMYLCASSLESSEAFFGQGTRLTVV.

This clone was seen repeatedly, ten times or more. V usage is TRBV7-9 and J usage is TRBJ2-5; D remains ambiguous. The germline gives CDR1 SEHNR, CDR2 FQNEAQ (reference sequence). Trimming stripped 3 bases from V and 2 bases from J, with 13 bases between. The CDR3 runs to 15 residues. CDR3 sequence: CASSLGLEKQETQYF. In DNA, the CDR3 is TGTGCCAGCAGCTTGGGCCTCGAAAAACAAGAGACCCAGTACTTC.

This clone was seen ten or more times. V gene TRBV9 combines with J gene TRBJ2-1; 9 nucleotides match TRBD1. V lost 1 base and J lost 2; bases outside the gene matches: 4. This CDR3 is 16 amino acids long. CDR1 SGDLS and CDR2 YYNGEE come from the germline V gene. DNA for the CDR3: TGTGCCAGCAGCGTAAGGACAGGGGTGACCTACAATGAGCAGTTCTTC. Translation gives CASSVRTGVTYNEQFF. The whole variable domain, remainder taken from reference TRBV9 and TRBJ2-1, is DSGVTQTPKHLITATGQRVTLRCSPRSGDLSVYWYQQSLDQGLQFLIQYYNGEERAKGNILERFSAQQFPDLHSELNLSSLELGDSALYFCASSVRTGVTYNEQFFGPGTRLTVL.

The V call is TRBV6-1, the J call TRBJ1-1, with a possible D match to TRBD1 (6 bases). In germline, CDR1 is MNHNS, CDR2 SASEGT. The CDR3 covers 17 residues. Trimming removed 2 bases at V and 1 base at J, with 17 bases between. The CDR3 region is CASSEKAGAVGNTEAFF. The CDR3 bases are TGTGCCAGCAGTGAAAAGGCAGGGGCCGTTGGGAACACTGAAGCTTTCTTT.

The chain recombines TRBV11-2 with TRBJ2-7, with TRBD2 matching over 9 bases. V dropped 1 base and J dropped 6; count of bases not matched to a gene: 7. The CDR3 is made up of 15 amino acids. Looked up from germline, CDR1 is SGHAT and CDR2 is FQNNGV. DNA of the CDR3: TGTGCCAGCAGCTTAGGACTAGCGGTAGTCTTCGAGCAGTACTTC. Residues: CASSLGLAVVFEQYF.

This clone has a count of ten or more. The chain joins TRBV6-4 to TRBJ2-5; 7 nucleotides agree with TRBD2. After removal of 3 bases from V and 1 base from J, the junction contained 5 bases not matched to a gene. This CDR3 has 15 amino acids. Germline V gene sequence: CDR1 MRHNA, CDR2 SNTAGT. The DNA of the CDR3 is TGTGCCAGCAGTGAGGCTAGCGGTACCCAAGAGACCCAGTACTTC. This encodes CASSEASGTQETQYF.

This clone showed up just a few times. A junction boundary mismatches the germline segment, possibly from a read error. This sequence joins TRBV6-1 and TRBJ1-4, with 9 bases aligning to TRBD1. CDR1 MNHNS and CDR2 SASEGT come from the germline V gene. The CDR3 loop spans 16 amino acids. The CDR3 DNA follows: TGTGGCAGCAGGCTACTGCCCGGGACAGGGAATGAAAAAATGTTTTTT. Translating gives CGSRLLPGTGNEKMFF.

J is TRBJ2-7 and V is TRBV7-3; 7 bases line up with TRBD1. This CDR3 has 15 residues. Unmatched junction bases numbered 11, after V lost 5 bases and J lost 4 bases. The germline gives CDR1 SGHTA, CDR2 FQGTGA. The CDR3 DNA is TGTGCCAGCAGCCTGGAAAGGGGGCCCACATACGAGCAGTACTTC. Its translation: CASSLERGPTYEQYF.

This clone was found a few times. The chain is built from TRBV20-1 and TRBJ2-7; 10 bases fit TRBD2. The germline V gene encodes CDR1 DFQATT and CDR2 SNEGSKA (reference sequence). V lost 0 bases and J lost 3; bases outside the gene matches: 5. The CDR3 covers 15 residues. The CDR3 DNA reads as TGCAGTGCTAGAGATGGACTAGCGGAAGTCTACGAGCAGTACTTC. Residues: CSARDGLAEVYEQYF.